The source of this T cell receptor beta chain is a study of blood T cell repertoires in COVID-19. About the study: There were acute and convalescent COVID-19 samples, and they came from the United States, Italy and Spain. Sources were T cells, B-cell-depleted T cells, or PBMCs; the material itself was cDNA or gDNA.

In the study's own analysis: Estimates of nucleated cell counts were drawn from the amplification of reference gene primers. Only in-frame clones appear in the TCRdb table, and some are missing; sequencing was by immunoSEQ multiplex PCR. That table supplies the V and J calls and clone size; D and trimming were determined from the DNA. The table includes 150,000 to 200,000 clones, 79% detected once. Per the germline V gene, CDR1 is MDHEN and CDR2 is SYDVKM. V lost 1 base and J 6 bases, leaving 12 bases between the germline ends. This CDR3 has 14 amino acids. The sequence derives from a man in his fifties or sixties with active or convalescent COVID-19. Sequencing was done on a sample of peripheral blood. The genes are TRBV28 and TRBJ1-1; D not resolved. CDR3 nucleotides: TGTGCCAGCAGTTTATCCCAGTCGTCCCCTGAAGCTTTCTTT. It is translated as CASSLSQSSPEAFF.